The clone carrying this T cell receptor beta chain was found a few times. What it recognizes is unknown. This sample is drawn from a study of T-cell reconstitution after alpha-beta-depleted transplantation in children. Broader study findings: Newly made T cells mostly supplied T-cell counts and diversity one year after transplant. There were reportedly several hundred expanded graft clones from which alpha-beta T cells came about two months after transplant.

The CDR3 consists of 12 residues. Trimming cost V 3 bases and J 6 bases, with 6 bases left between them. CDR1 MDHEN and CDR2 SYDVKM come from the germline V gene. For TCRbeta, the library was prepared with unique molecular identifiers. Using its own MiXCR run on the PCR reads, TCRdb lists one record per CDR3 protein. The data contain 90,000 to 100,000 distinct CDR3 sequences, 23% of them singletons. Here the sequenced sample was PBMCs, taken before TCRalphabeta/CD19-depleted stem cell transplant. The chain employs TRBV28 and TRBJ1-5; D is uncertain. The receptor comes from a boy aged 2 to 10 with acute lymphoblastic leukemia, due to receive a stem cell transplant. This CDR3 reads CASSLTRQPQHF. The CDR3 DNA reads TGTGCCAGCAGTTTGACTCGTCAGCCCCAGCATTTT.